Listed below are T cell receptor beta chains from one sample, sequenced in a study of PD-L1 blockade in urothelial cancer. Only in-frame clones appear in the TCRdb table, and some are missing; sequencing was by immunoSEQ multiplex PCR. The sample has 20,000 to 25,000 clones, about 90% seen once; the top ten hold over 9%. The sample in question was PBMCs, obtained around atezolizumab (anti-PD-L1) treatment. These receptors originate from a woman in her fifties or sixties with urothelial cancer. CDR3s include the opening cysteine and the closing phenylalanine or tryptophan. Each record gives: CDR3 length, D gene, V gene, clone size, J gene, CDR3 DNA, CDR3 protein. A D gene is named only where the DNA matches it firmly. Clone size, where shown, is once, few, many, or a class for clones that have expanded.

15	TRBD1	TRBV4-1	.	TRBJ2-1	TGCGCCAGCAGCCAAGATAGGGGGCAGTACAATGAGCAGTTCTTC	CASSQDRGQYNEQFF
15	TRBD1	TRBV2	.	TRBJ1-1	TGTGCCAGCAGTAGACAGGGGGCAGGTGACACTGAAGCTTTCTTT	CASSRQGAGDTEAFF
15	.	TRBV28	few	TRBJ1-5	TGTGCCAGCAGTGCAAGACAGAGTAGCAATCAGCCCCAGCATTTT	CASSARQSSNQPQHF
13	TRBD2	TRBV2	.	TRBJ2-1	TGTGCCAGACGGAAGCGGGAGGGGAATGAGCAGTTCTTC	CARRKREGNEQFF
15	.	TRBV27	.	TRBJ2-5	TGTGCCAGCAGTCCCACAGGACAGCTAAGAGAGACCCAGTACTTC	CASSPTGQLRETQYF
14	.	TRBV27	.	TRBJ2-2	TGTGCCAGCAGACCGGGGGTTGGCACCGGGGAGCTGTTTTTT	CASRPGVGTGELFF
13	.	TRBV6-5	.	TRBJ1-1	TGTGCCAGCAGGTTGGGGGGGAACACTGAAGCTTTCTTT	CASRLGGNTEAFF
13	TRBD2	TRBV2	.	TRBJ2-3	TGTGCCGGTCGGGACCCTGGGGGGGGTACGCAGTATTTT	CAGRDPGGGTQYF
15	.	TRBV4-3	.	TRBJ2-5	TGCGCCAGCAGCCCCCACTCCCTCCCCCAAGAGACCCAGTACTTC	CASSPHSLPQETQYF
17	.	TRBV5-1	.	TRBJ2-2	TGCGCCAGCAGGGACAGGGTGACTAGCGGGAACACCGGGGAGCTGTTTTTT	CASRDRVTSGNTGELFF
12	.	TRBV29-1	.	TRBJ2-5	TGCAGCGTTGTGAGGGAGAAAGAGACCCAGTACTTC	CSVVREKETQYF
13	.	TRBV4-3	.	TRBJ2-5	TGCGCCAGCAGCCAAGCTGTGTCAGAGACCCAGTACTTC	CASSQAVSETQYF
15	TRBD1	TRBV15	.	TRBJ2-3	TGTGCCACCAGCAGAGGAGGACAGGGCACAGATACGCAGTATTTT	CATSRGGQGTDTQYF
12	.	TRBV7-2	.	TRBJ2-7	TGTGCCAGCAGCGCACAGGGAGACGAGCAGTACTTC	CASSAQGDEQYF
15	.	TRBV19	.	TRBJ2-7	TGTGCCAGTAGTATTTTGGCTAGTCCTCCCTCCGAGCAGTACTTC	CASSILASPPSEQYF
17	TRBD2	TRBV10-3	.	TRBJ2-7	TGTGCCATCACTCCGGGACTAGCGGGGGGGGGAAGATACGAGCAGTACTTC	CAITPGLAGGGRYEQYF
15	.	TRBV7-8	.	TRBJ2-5	TGTGCCAGCAGCTTATTGGGGTCGGGGTCAGAGACCCAGTACTTC	CASSLLGSGSETQYF
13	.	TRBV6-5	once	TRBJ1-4	TGTGCCAGCAGTTTCCTGCTACGGGGTGGACTGTTTTTT	CASSFLLRGGLFF
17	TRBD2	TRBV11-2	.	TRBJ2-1	TGTGCCAGCAGCTTAAGCGGGGCGGGAGGGTCCTTCAATGAGCAGTTCTTC	CASSLSGAGGSFNEQFF
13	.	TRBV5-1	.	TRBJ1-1	TGCGCCAGCAGCTACTCAGGGGAAACTGAAGCTTTCTTT	CASSYSGETEAFF
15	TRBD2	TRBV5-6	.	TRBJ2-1	TGTGCCAGCAGCGGGGTAGGTGGGAGGGCCAATGAGCAGTTCTTC	CASSGVGGRANEQFF
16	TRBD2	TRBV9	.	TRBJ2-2	TGTGCCAGCAGCCCTAGGACTAGTCGGAACACCGGGGAGCTGTTTTTT	CASSPRTSRNTGELFF
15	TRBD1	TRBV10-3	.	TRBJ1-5	TGTGCCATCAGTGAAGCGACAGGGGGCAATCAGCCCCAGCATTTT	CAISEATGGNQPQHF
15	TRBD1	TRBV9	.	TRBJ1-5	TGTGCCAGCAGCGTAGGACAGGGGTTAGATCAGCCCCAGCATTTT	CASSVGQGLDQPQHF
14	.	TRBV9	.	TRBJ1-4	TGTGCCAGCAGCCTCGGGGTTTGGGGTGAAAAACTGTTTTTT	CASSLGVWGEKLFF
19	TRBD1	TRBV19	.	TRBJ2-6	TGTGCCAGTCTTGGAGGTTGGGACAGAGTTAAGGCTGGGGCCAACGTCCTGACTTTC	CASLGGWDRVKAGANVLTF
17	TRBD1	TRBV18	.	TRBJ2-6	TGTGCCAGCTCGCCGGGACAGGGGAGGATTGGGGCCAACGTCCTGACTTTC	CASSPGQGRIGANVLTF
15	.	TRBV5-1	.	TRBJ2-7	TGCGCCAGCAGGTTGGGGGGGCTACTCTCCTACGAGCAGTACTTC	CASRLGGLLSYEQYF
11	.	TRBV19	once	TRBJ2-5	TGTGCCAGTAGTTCGCGGGAGACCCAGTACTTC	CASSSRETQYF
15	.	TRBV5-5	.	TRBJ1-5	TGTGCCAGCAGCGTAGTAGCTGGGGGCGGGCAGCCCCAGCATTTT	CASSVVAGGGQPQHF
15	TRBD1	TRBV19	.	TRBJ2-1	TGTGCCAGTATCCGACAGGGGGGATCCTACAATGAGCAGTTCTTC	CASIRQGGSYNEQFF
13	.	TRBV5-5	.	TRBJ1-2	TGTGCCAGCAGCTTCTTGTCCGGGGATGGCTACACCTTC	CASSFLSGDGYTF
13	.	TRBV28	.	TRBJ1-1	TGTGCCAGCAGTTTGCTCCAAAGGCGGAGGGCTTTCTTT	CASSLLQRRRAFF
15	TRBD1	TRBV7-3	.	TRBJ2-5	TGTGCCAGCAGCTCCTGGGACAGGGAACAAGAGACCCAGTACTTC	CASSSWDREQETQYF
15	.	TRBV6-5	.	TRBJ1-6	TGTGCCAGCAGTTACTCGAAACTGTCAAATTCACCCCTCCACTTT	CASSYSKLSNSPLHF
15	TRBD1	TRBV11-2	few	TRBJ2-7	TGTGCCAGCAGCGCCGACAGGGGGCTCCCCAGCGAGCAGTACTTC	CASSADRGLPSEQYF
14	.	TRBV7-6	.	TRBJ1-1	TGTGCCAGCAGCTTAGTTGTAGGGGACACTGAAGCTTTCTTT	CASSLVVGDTEAFF
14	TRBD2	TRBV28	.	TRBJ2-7	TGTGCCAGCAGTAGCGGGAGGCAAACCTACGAGCAGTACTTC	CASSSGRQTYEQYF
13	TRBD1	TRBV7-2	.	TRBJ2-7	TGTGCCAGCGGCACAGGGGGTGGCTACGAGCAGTACTTC	CASGTGGGYEQYF
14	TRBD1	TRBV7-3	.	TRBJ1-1	TGTGCCAGCAGCGGACAGGGTATACTCTCTGAAGCTTTCTTT	CASSGQGILSEAFF
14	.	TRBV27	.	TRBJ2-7	TGTGCCAGCAGCAAGGGGTCGGGAGCCTACGAGCAGTACTTC	CASSKGSGAYEQYF
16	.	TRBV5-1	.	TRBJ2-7	TGCGCCAGCAGCGCCGGACAGGGTTTAGCGGGAGACGAGCAGTACTTC	CASSAGQGLAGDEQYF
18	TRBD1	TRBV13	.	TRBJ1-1	TGTGCCAGCAGCTTAAAGCGGGACAGGGGTTTCTTCGTCACTGAAGCTTTCTTT	CASSLKRDRGFFVTEAFF
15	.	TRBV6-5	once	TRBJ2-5	TGTGCCAGCAGTTACTGGAACAGGGAACAAGAGACCCAGTACTTC	CASSYWNREQETQYF
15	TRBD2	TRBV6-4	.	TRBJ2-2	TGTGCCAGCAGTGACAGCGGGGGAAACACCGGGGAGCTGTTTTTT	CASSDSGGNTGELFF